A selection of T cell receptor beta chains follows, all from one sample in a study of blood T cell repertoires in COVID-19. The repertoire was sequenced with immunoSEQ multiplex PCR; TCRdb's copy has only in-frame clones and lacks some. The data contain about 74,000 clones, approximately 84% of them singletons. Sequencing was carried out using peripheral blood. These receptors came from a man between 65 and 85 years old with acute or convalescent COVID-19. The CDR3 runs from the conserved cysteine through the conserved F or W. A D gene is named only where the DNA matches it firmly. Some rows mark clone size as missing; the rest say once, few, many or name a class of expanded clone.

DNA: TGTGCCAGCTGTAATGACAGGCTGAATCAGCCCCAGCATTTT
CDR3: CASCNDRLNQPQHF
V: TRBV6-6
J: TRBJ1-5
size: -
D: -

DNA: TGTGCCAGCAGCCGAGGGACAGGTTCCACCTACGAGCAGTACTTC
CDR3: CASSRGTGSTYEQYF
V: TRBV16
J: TRBJ2-7
size: once
D: TRBD1

DNA: TGTGCCAGCAGCCCCGGACAGGGGCGAGGAAACACCATATATTTT
CDR3: CASSPGQGRGNTIYF
V: TRBV5-4
J: TRBJ1-3
size: -
D: TRBD1

DNA: TGTGCCAGCAGAGGGGACAGGACTAACTATGGCTACACCTTC
CDR3: CASRGDRTNYGYTF
V: TRBV6-5
J: TRBJ1-2
size: -
D: TRBD1

DNA: TGTGCCAGCAGATCGGGACTAGCGGTCACCGGGGAGCTGTTTTTT
CDR3: CASRSGLAVTGELFF
V: TRBV5-8
J: TRBJ2-2
size: -
D: TRBD2

DNA: TGTGCCAGCAGCTCCCCTGACAGGTACCATGAGCAGTTCTTC
CDR3: CASSSPDRYHEQFF
V: TRBV7-2
J: TRBJ2-1
size: -
D: -

DNA: TGTGCCAGCAGTTTAGGCCCAGGCGAAGCTTTCTTT
CDR3: CASSLGPGEAFF
V: TRBV12-3/TRBV12-4
J: TRBJ1-1
size: -
D: -

DNA: TGTGCCAGCAGTTACTCGCCAGGGTATGGCTACACCTTC
CDR3: CASSYSPGYGYTF
V: TRBV6-2/TRBV6-3
J: TRBJ1-2
size: -
D: -

DNA: TGTGCCAGCAGTTTGAGGGGGGGTGGAACTAATGAAAAACTGTTTTTT
CDR3: CASSLRGGGTNEKLFF
V: TRBV28
J: TRBJ1-4
size: many
D: -

DNA: TGTGCCAGCAGCCCGAGGGGGTTCAGCACAGATACGCAGTATTTT
CDR3: CASSPRGFSTDTQYF
V: TRBV7-3
J: TRBJ2-3
size: -
D: -

DNA: TGTGCCAGCAGTTACCCACGGACTAGCGGGGGACCCTACAATGAGCAGTTCTTC
CDR3: CASSYPRTSGGPYNEQFF
V: TRBV6-2/TRBV6-3
J: TRBJ2-1
size: -
D: TRBD2

DNA: TGTGCCAGCAGTTACTCGACAGGGGACCTCTATGGCTACACCTTC
CDR3: CASSYSTGDLYGYTF
V: TRBV6-5
J: TRBJ1-2
size: once
D: TRBD1

DNA: TGTGCCAGCAGTCCTTTCGTTAGTCCCGGGGAGCTGTTTTTT
CDR3: CASSPFVSPGELFF
V: TRBV11-1
J: TRBJ2-2
size: few
D: -

DNA: TGCAGCGTTGAAGGTCAGGGAAATGAAAAACTGTTTTTT
CDR3: CSVEGQGNEKLFF
V: TRBV29-1
J: TRBJ1-4
size: -
D: -

DNA: TGTGCCAGCAGCGCACGACAGGTTTGGGATAACACTGAAGCTTTCTTT
CDR3: CASSARQVWDNTEAFF
V: TRBV9
J: TRBJ1-1
size: -
D: -

DNA: TGTGCCAGCAGTTACATCCGGGCAGGGGGCTCTGAAGCTTTCTTT
CDR3: CASSYIRAGGSEAFF
V: TRBV6-5
J: TRBJ1-1
size: -
D: TRBD1

DNA: TGCAGCGTTTTATTCAAACAGGGATTGGGTGAGCAGTTCTTC
CDR3: CSVLFKQGLGEQFF
V: TRBV29-1
J: TRBJ2-1
size: -
D: -

DNA: TGTGCCACCAGCAGAGAATTCCTCCAGGGGATCTCTGGGGCCAACGTCCTGACTTTC
CDR3: CATSREFLQGISGANVLTF
V: TRBV15
J: TRBJ2-6
size: few
D: -

DNA: TGTGCCAGCAGTTTCCAGGGTTGGGAAAAACTGTTTTTT
CDR3: CASSFQGWEKLFF
V: TRBV28
J: TRBJ1-4
size: -
D: -

DNA: TGTGCCAGCAGTCGAAGAGCGGGCACCGGGGAGCTGTTTTTT
CDR3: CASSRRAGTGELFF
V: TRBV3-1/TRBV3-2
J: TRBJ2-2
size: -
D: -

DNA: TGTGCCAGCTCATTTCCGGGACAGGGGAATCAGCCCCAGCATTTT
CDR3: CASSFPGQGNQPQHF
V: TRBV19
J: TRBJ1-5
size: once
D: TRBD1

DNA: TGCGCCAGCAGCCAAGATAGTTGGCAGTATTTT
CDR3: CASSQDSWQYF
V: TRBV4-1
J: TRBJ2-3
size: -
D: -

DNA: TGTGCCAGCAGCTGGCGAGGAGGGCGATACACTGAAGCTTTCTTT
CDR3: CASSWRGGRYTEAFF
V: TRBV5-8
J: TRBJ1-1
size: once
D: -

DNA: TGTGCCAGCAGCTTTAGGACAGGGAGAAACACCATATATTTT
CDR3: CASSFRTGRNTIYF
V: TRBV5-8
J: TRBJ1-3
size: few
D: TRBD1

DNA: TGTGCCAGCAGTGAAGGACAGCTAACCTACAATGAGCAGTTCTTC
CDR3: CASSEGQLTYNEQFF
V: TRBV2
J: TRBJ2-1
size: once
D: -

DNA: TGTGCCAGCAGTCCGAGGGGGCGCACAGATACGCAGTATTTT
CDR3: CASSPRGRTDTQYF
V: TRBV27
J: TRBJ2-3
size: once
D: TRBD1

DNA: TGTGCCAGCAGCCCCGGACTAGCGGTCCACGAGCAGTACTTC
CDR3: CASSPGLAVHEQYF
V: TRBV7-3
J: TRBJ2-7
size: once
D: TRBD2

DNA: TGTGCCAGCACCAACCCGGGACAGGTCGCCTACGAGCAGTACTTC
CDR3: CASTNPGQVAYEQYF
V: TRBV28
J: TRBJ2-7
size: -
D: TRBD1